This note documents a single TCR beta chain sequence. The antigen remains undetermined. The PCR made use of 60 Vbeta and 13 Jbeta primers. The data were produced by immunoSEQ multiplex PCR, yet TCRdb's version contains in-frame clones alone and is incomplete. Of about 150,000 clones listed, 60% to 80% were seen once; the top ten hold about 13%. These data come from a study of cytomegalovirus exposure and HLA in healthy donors. The study's findings and limits: A later analysis found common viral pathogens apparently linked to several of the most significant clusters. Within the data, a cluster of highly shared sequence variants was likely a sequencing artifact. Cytomegalovirus status, reportedly, was diagnosed with high specificity and sensitivity by the classifier. HLA alleles were associated with 15,000 to 20,000 TCR beta sequences in a later analysis at 0.05 false discovery rate.

The CDR3 is made up of 11 amino acids. From germline, CDR1 is LNHDA and CDR2 SQIVND (reference sequence). V lost 10 bases and J 5 bases, leaving 11 bases between the germline ends. The chain combines TRBV19 with TRBJ2-5; D is unclear. The material sequenced was PBMCs. The clonotype originates from a man aged 25 to 40 in good health and CMV-seropositive. The CDR3, as DNA: TGTGCCACCCGTTCGTCTGAGACCCAGTACTTC. Its protein product is CATRSSETQYF.